This T cell receptor (beta chain) was obtained from a study of blood T cells in healthy people across ages. On this clonotype: Its antigen is currently unknown.

With 3 bases removed from V and 8 bases from J, the gap between germline ends came to 16 bases. This CDR3 contains 14 residues. Looked up from germline, CDR1 is DFQATT and CDR2 is SNEGSKA (reference sequence). Primers used in a second PCR of roughly 7 to 11 cycles were a sample-barcoded 5' primer and a J-beta primer mix. MiXCR, applied by TCRdb to the 5' RACE reads, yields one record per CDR3 protein. The sample has about 830,000 distinct CDR3 sequences; roughly 60% are singletons. Regarding the study as a whole: PBMCs were not sorted, which prevented a conclusive comparison of naive versus antigen-experienced cells.

This TCR came from a man in his thirties or forties in good health. This sequence joins TRBV20-1 and TRBJ1-4; D remains ambiguous. Sequences were obtained from blood. The CDR3 region has the DNA TGCAGTGCTAGGCAGGTTTCGGCGACGGAAAAACTGTTTTTT. It encodes CSARQVSATEKLFF.